This T cell receptor beta chain was observed in a study of blood T cell repertoires in COVID-19. Looking at the study overall: Specimens from acute and convalescent COVID-19 originated in the United States, Italy and Spain.

The CDR3 totals 15 residues. V dropped 4 bases and J dropped 2 bases, with 14 bases sitting between them. Per the germline V gene, CDR1 is MNHEY and CDR2 is SVGAGI. The assay was immunoSEQ multiplex PCR, and TCRdb's table has in-frame clones only and misses some. The data contain about 200,000 clones, around four fifths of them singletons. Input material: peripheral blood. The V and J genes are TRBV6-5 and TRBJ2-5, with D possibly matching TRBD2 (6 bases). This clonotype was obtained from a man aged 40-49 years with acute or convalescent COVID-19. CDR3 DNA sequence: TGTGCCAGCAGTTTCCTCGGGGGAGGACAAGAGACCCAGTACTTC. Translating gives CASSFLGGGQETQYF.